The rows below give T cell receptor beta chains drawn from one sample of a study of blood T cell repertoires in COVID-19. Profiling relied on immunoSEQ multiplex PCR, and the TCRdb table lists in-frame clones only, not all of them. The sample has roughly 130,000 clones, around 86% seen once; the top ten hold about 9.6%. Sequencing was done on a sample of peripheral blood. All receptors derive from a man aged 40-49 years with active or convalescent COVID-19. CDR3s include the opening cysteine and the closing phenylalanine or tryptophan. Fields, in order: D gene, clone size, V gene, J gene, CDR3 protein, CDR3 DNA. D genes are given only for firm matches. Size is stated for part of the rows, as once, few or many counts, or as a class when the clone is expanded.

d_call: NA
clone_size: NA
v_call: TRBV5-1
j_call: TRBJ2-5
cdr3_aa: CASSLGGIQETQYF
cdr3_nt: TGCGCCAGCAGCTTGGGAGGGATTCAAGAGACCCAGTACTTC

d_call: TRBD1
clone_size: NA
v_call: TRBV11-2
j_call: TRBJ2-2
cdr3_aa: CASSLGGTGDTGELFF
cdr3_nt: TGTGCCAGCAGCTTAGGGGGGACAGGGGACACCGGGGAGCTGTTTTTT

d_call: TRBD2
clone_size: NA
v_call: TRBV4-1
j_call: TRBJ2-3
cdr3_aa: CASRAGLVGPDTQYF
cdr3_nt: TGCGCCAGCAGAGCCGGACTAGTGGGCCCAGATACGCAGTATTTT

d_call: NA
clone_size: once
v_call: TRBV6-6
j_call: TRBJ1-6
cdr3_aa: CASSTTGLNSPLHF
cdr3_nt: TGTGCCAGCAGTACGACAGGTCTCAATTCACCCCTCCACTTT

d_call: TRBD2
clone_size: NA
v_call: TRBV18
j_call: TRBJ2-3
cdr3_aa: CASSRGLADTDTQYF
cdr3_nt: TGTGCCAGCTCGCGGGGACTAGCGGACACAGATACGCAGTATTTT

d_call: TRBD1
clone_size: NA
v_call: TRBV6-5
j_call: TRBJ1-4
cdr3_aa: CASGMTGEGEKLFF
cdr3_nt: TGTGCCAGCGGAATGACAGGGGAAGGTGAAAAACTGTTTTTT

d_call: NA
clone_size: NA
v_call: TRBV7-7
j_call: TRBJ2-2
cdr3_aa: CAIPRDTGELFF
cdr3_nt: TGTGCTATTCCCCGGGACACCGGGGAGCTGTTTTTT

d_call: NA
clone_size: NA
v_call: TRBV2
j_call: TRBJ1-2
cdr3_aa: CASSSTGSYGYTF
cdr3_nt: TGTGCCAGCAGTTCGACTGGCTCCTATGGCTACACCTTC

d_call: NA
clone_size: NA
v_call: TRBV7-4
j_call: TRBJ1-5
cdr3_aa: CASSSWPGDRCNQPQHF
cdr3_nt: TGTGCCAGCAGCTCCTGGCCGGGGGATAGGTGCAATCAGCCCCAGCATTTT

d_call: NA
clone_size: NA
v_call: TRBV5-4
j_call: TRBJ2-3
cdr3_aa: CASSLGASLGSTDTQYF
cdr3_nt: TGTGCCAGCAGCTTGGGTGCTAGCCTGGGAAGCACAGATACGCAGTATTTT

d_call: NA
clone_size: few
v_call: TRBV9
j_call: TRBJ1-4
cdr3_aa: CASSVGDGAGEKLFF
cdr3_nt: TGTGCCAGCAGCGTAGGGGATGGGGCTGGAGAAAAACTGTTTTTT

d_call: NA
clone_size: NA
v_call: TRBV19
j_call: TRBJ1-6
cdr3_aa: CASSIRSEEVSSPLHF
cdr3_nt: TGTGCCAGTAGTATCAGGTCCGAGGAGGTTAGCTCACCCCTCCACTTT

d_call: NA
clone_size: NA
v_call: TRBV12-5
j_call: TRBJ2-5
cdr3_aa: CASGLPLSGFETQYF
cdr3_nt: TGTGCTAGTGGTTTGCCCCTGTCGGGGTTCGAGACCCAGTACTTC

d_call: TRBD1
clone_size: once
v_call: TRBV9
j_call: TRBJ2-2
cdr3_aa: CASKTTGSDTGELFF
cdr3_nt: TGTGCCAGCAAGACGACAGGGTCGGACACCGGGGAGCTGTTTTTT

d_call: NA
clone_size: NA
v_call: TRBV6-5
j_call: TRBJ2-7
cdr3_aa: CASSQGVSKTYEQYF
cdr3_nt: TGTGCCAGCAGCCAAGGGGTCTCGAAGACCTACGAGCAGTACTTC

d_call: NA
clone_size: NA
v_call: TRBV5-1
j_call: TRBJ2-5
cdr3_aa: CASSPGEAQETQYF
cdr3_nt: TGCGCCAGCAGCCCTGGGGAGGCCCAAGAGACCCAGTACTTC

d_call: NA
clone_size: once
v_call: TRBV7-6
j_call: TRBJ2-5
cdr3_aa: CASSSRPQGQETQYF
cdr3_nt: TGTGCCAGCAGCTCACGACCCCAGGGTCAAGAGACCCAGTACTTC

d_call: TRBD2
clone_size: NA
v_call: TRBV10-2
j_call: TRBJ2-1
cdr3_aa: CASSETGLADYNEQFF
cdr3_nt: TGCGCCAGCAGTGAGACGGGACTAGCAGATTACAATGAGCAGTTCTTC

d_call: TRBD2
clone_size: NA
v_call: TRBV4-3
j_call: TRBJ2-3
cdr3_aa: CASSQEFGSSGGHTDTQYF
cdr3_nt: TGCGCCAGCAGCCAAGAGTTCGGCTCTAGCGGGGGTCACACAGATACGCAGTATTTT

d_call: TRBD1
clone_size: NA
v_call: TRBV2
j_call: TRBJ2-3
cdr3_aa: CASRKLQGAGGTQYF
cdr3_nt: TGTGCCAGCAGGAAACTACAGGGGGCTGGGGGTACGCAGTATTTT

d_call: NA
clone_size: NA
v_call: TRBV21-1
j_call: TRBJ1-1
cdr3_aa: CASSKENTQKQRSTF
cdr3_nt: TGTGCCAGCAGCAAAGAGAACACTCAAAAGCAGCGCTCGACCTTT

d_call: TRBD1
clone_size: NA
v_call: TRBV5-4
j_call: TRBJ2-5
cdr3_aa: CASSLDRGQETQYF
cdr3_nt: TGTGCCAGCAGCCTGGACAGGGGACAGGAGACCCAGTACTTC

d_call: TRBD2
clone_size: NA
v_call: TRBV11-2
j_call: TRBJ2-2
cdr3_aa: CASKQLAGLNTGELFF
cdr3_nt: TGTGCCAGCAAACAACTAGCGGGGCTGAACACCGGGGAGCTGTTTTTT

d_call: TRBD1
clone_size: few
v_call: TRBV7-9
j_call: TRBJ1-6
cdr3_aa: CASSPGTGGLSLHF
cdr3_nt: TGTGCCAGCAGCCCGGGGACAGGAGGGTTAAGCCTCCACTTT

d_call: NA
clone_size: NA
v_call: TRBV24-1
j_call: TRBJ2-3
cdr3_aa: CATSDSTSTDTQYF
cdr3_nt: TGTGCCACCAGTGATTCCACTAGCACAGATACGCAGTATTTT

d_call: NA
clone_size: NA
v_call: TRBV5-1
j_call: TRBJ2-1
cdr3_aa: CASSLDVGAGNEQFF
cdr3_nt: TGCGCCAGCAGCCTGGACGTGGGGGCCGGGAATGAGCAGTTCTTC

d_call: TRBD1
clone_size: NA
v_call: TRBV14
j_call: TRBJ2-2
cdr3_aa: CASSQQTGASTGELFF
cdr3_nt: TGTGCCAGCAGCCAACAGACAGGGGCGAGTACCGGGGAGCTGTTTTTT

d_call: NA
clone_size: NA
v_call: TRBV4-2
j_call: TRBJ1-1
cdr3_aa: CASSTIGENTEAFF
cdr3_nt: TGTGCCAGCAGCACAATCGGGGAGAACACTGAAGCTTTCTTT

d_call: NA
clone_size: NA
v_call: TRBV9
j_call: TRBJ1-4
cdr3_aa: CASSTPGTSNEKLFF
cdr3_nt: TGTGCCAGCAGCACACCCGGGACAAGCAATGAAAAACTGTTTTTT

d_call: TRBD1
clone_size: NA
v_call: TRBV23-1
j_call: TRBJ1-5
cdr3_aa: CASRPPNRGSNQPQHF
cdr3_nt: TGCGCCAGCCGACCACCTAACAGGGGTAGCAATCAGCCCCAGCATTTT

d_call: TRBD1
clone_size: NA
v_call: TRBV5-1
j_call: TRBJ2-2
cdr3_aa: CASSPPGTGRTGELFF
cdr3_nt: TGCGCCAGCAGCCCCCCCGGGACAGGGCGGACCGGGGAGCTGTTTTTT

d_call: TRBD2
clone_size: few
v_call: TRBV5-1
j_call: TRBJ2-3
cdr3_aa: CASSLPSGYTDTQYF
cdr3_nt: TGCGCCAGCAGCTTGCCTAGCGGGTACACAGATACGCAGTATTTT

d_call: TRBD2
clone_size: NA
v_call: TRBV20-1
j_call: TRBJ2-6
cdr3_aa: CSASSGEVSGANVLTF
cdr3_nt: TGCAGTGCTAGTAGCGGGGAAGTCTCTGGGGCCAACGTCCTGACTTTC

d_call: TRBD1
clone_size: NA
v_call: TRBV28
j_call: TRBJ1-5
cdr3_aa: CASRRTGGGQPQHF
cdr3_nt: TGTGCCAGCAGACGGACAGGGGGCGGACAGCCCCAGCATTTT

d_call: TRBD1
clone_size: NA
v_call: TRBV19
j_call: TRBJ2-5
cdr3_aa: CASSRDREETQYF
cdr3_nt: TGTGCCAGTAGTAGGGACAGGGAAGAGACCCAGTACTTC

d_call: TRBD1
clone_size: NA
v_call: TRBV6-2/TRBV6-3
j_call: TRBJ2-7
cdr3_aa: CASSPDRDEQYF
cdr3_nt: TGTGCCAGCAGCCCGGACAGGGACGAGCAGTACTTC

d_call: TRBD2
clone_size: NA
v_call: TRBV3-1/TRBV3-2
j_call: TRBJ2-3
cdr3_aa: CASSPSPGGPTDTQYF
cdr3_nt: TGTGCCAGCAGCCCGTCCCCGGGGGGGCCGACAGATACGCAGTATTTT

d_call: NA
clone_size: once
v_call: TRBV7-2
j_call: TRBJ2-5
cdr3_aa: CASSLAESTQYF
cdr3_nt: TGTGCCAGCAGCTTAGCGGAGTCGACCCAGTACTTC

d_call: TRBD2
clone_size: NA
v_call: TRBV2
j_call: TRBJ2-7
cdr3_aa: CASSDNRGLAGSSYEQYF
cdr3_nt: TGTGCCAGCAGTGATAATAGGGGACTAGCGGGTTCATCCTACGAGCAGTACTTC

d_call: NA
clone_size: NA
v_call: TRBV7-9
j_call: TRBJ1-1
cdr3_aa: CASSLGAGASTEAFF
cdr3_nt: TGTGCCAGCAGCTTAGGGGCGGGGGCGTCCACTGAAGCTTTCTTT

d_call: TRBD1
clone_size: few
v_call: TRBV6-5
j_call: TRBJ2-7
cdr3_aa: CASSPGTGPHEQYF
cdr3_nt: TGTGCCAGCAGCCCCGGGACAGGCCCCCACGAGCAGTACTTC

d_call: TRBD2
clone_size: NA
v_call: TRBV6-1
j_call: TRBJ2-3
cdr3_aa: CASSERASGGQFRDTQYF
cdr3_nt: TGTGCCAGCAGTGAAAGGGCTAGCGGGGGGCAATTTCGGGATACGCAGTATTTT

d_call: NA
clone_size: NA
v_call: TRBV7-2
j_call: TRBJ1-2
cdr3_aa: CASSPVGGGLGYTF
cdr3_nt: TGTGCCAGCAGCCCCGTGGGAGGGGGGCTTGGCTACACCTTC

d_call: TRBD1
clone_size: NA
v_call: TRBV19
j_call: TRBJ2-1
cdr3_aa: CASSWGQGTYNEQFF
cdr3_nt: TGTGCCAGTAGTTGGGGACAGGGTACCTACAATGAGCAGTTCTTC

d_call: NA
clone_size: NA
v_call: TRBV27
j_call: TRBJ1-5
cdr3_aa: CASSRDGAPLTNQPQHF
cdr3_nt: TGTGCCAGCAGTAGGGATGGGGCCCCTCTAACGAATCAGCCCCAGCATTTT